A selection of T cell receptor beta chains follows, all from one sample in a study of T-cell reconstitution after alpha-beta-depleted transplantation in children. Each CDR3 protein gets one entry after TCRdb re-called the PCR reads with MiXCR. This repertoire shows around 800,000 distinct CDR3 sequences, 15% to 20% found once; its top ten account for just under 5%. Sequenced here: PBMCs, mostly from graft donor cells, sampled 360 days after TCRalphabeta/CD19-depleted stem cell transplant. The receptors come from a male patient between 10 and 17 years old who had a stem cell transplant for acute lymphoblastic leukemia, so the T cells may come from the graft donor. Each CDR3 is given with its conserved first and last residue. A D gene is named only where the DNA matches it firmly. Rows may omit the clone size; those that give it use once, few, many or a size class.

v_call	d_call	clone_size	j_call	cdr3_aa	cdr3_nt
TRBV29-1	.	.	TRBJ2-7	CSVETLRYEQYF	TGCAGCGTTGAAACCCTCAGATACGAGCAGTACTTC
TRBV2	.	.	TRBJ2-7	CASHRRYYEQYF	TGTGCCAGCCACAGGAGGTACTACGAGCAGTACTTC
TRBV29-1	.	many	TRBJ2-4	CSVGGRAKNIQYF	TGCAGCGTTGGGGGCAGAGCCAAAAACATTCAGTACTTC
TRBV7-3	TRBD2	.	TRBJ2-7	CASSASSGRVSGEQYF	TGTGCCAGCAGCGCAAGTAGCGGGAGGGTTTCTGGCGAGCAGTACTTC
TRBV9	TRBD2	few	TRBJ2-4	CASSVGWGLATKNIQYF	TGTGCCAGCAGCGTAGGATGGGGACTAGCGACCAAAAACATTCAGTACTTC
TRBV15	.	many	TRBJ2-7	CATSSSFPGLARSYEQYF	TGTGCCACCAGCAGCTCCTTTCCCGGGCTAGCGAGATCCTACGAGCAGTACTTC
TRBV21-1	.	many	TRBJ1-4	CASSKVPSTGAKLFF	TGTGCCAGCAGCAAAGTCCCATCGACAGGGGCAAAACTGTTTTTT
TRBV20-1	TRBD2	few	TRBJ2-7	CSARDGLAGGPVAYEQYF	TGCAGTGCTAGAGATGGACTAGCGGGAGGGCCAGTGGCCTACGAGCAGTACTTC
TRBV14	.	few	TRBJ2-1	CASSQDWGKTWVSYNEQFF	TGTGCCAGCAGCCAAGATTGGGGCAAAACTTGGGTCTCCTACAATGAGCAGTTCTTC
TRBV7-2	TRBD2	.	TRBJ2-5	CASRHKGLAGGAETQYF	TGTGCCAGCAGACATAAGGGTCTAGCGGGAGGGGCGGAGACCCAGTACTTC